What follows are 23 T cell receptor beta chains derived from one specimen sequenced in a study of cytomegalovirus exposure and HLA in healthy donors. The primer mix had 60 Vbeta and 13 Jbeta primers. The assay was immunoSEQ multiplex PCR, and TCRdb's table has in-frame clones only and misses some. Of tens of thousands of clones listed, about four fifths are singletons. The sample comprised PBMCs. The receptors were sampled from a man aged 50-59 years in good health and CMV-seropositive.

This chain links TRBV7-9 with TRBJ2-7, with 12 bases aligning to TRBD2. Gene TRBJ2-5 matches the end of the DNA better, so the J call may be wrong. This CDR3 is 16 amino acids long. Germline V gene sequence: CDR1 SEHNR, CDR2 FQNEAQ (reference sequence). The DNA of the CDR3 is TGTGCCAGCAGCACGTCGACTAGCGGGGGTGGGGAGACCCAGTACTTC. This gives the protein CASSTSTSGGGETQYF.

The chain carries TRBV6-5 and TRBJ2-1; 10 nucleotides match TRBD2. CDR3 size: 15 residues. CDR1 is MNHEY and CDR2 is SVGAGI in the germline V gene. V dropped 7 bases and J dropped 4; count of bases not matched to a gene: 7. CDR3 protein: CASKGGTSEYNEQFF. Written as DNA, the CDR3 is TGTGCCAGCAAGGGTGGGACTAGCGAATACAATGAGCAGTTCTTC.

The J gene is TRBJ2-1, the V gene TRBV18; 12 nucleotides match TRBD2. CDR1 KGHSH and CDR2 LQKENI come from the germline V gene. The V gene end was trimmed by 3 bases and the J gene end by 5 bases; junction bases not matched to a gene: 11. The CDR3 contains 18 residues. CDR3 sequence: CASSPRLAGEGLDNEQFF. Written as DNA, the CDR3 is TGTGCCAGCTCACCGAGACTAGCGGGAGAGGGGTTGGACAATGAGCAGTTCTTC.

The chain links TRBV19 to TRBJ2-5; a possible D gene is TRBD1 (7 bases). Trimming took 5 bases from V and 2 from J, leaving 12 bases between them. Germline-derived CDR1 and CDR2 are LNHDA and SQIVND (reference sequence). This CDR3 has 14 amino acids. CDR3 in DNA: TGTGCCAGTAGTGGAGGGACAGAACAAGAGACCCAGTACTTC. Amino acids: CASSGGTEQETQYF.

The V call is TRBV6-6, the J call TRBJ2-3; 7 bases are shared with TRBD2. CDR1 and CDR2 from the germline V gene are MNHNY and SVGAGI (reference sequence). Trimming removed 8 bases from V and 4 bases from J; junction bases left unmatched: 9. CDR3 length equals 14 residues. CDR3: CASASGGIADTQYF. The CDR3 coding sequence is TGTGCCAGCGCGTCGGGGGGAATCGCAGATACGCAGTATTTT.

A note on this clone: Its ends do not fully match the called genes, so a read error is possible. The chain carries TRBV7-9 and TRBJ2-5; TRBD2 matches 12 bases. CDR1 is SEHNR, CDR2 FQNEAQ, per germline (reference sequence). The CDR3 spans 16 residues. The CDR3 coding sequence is TGTTCCAGCAGCTCCCATAGACTAGCGGGAGATGAGACCCAGTACTTC. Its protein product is CSSSSHRLAGDETQYF.

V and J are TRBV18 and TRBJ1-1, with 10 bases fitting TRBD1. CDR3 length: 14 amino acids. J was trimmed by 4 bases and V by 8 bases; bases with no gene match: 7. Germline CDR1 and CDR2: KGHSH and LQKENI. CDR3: CASQWDRGVTEAFF. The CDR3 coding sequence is TGTGCCAGCCAGTGGGACAGGGGCGTCACTGAAGCTTTCTTT.

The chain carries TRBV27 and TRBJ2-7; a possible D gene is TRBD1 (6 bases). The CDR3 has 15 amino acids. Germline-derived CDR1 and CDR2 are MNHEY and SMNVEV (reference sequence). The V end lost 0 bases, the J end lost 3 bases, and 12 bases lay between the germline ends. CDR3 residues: CASSLSPTGYYEQYF. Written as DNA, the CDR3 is TGTGCCAGCAGTTTATCGCCGACAGGATACTACGAGCAGTACTTC.

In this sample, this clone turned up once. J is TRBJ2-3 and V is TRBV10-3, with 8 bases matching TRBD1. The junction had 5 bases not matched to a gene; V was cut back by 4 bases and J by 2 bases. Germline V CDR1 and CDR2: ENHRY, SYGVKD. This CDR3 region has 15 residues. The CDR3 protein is CAISGDRKNTDTQYF. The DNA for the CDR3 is TGTGCCATCAGTGGGGACAGGAAAAACACAGATACGCAGTATTTT.

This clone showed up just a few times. The CDR3 sequence: CSVNRDTEAFF. CDR3 DNA: TGCAGCGTTAACAGGGATACTGAAGCTTTCTTT. The chain carries TRBV29-1 and TRBJ1-1; D might be TRBD1 (6 bases). CDR3 length: 11 amino acids. With 5 bases removed from V and 5 bases from J, the gap between germline ends came to 9 bases. The germline V gene encodes CDR1 SQVTM and CDR2 ANQGSEA.

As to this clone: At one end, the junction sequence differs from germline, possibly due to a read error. DNA for the CDR3: TGTGCCAGCAGCAGGGCAGGTGACCCCTCTGGGGCCAACGGCCTGACTTTC. Protein: CASSRAGDPSGANGLTF. V gene TRBV5-6 combines with J gene TRBJ2-6; D is possibly TRBD1 (5 bases). The germline CDR1 and CDR2 sequences are SGHDT and YYEEEE. The CDR3 covers 17 residues.

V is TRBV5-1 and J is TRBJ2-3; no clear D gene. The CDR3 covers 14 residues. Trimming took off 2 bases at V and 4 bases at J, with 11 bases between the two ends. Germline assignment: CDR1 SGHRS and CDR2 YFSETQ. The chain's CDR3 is CASSLSGEADTQYF. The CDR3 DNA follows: TGCGCCAGCAGCTTAAGTGGCGAGGCAGATACGCAGTATTTT. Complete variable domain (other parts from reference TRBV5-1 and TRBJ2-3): KAGVTQTPRYLIKTRGQQVTLSCSPISGHRSVSWYQQTPGQGLQFLFEYFSETQRNKGNFPGRFSGRQFSNSRSEMNVSTLELGDSALYLCASSLSGEADTQYFGPGTRLTVL.

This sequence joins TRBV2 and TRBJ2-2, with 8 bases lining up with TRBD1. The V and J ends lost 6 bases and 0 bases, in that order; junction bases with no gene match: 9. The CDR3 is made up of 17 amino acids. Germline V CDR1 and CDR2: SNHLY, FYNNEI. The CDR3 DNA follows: TGTGCCAGCAGGAGGGACAGGAGCCCCGCGAACACCGGGGAGCTGTTTTTT. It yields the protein CASRRDRSPANTGELFF.

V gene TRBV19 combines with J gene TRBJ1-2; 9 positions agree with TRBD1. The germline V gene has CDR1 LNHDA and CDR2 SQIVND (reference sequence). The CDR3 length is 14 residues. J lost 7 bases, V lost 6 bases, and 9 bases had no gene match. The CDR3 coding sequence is TGTGCCAGTAGCCTCCGGGACAGGGAAGCTGGCTACACCTTC. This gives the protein CASSLRDREAGYTF.

CDR3 residues: CASSPGTAPNTGELFF. DNA of the CDR3: TGTGCCAGCAGTCCAGGGACAGCCCCGAACACCGGGGAGCTGTTTTTT. The chain employs TRBV6-6 and TRBJ2-2; 7 bases match TRBD1. V was clipped by 5 bases and J by 0 bases; unmatched bases: 6. The CDR3 spans 16 residues. Germline V lookup: CDR1 MNHNY, CDR2 SVGAGI (reference sequence).

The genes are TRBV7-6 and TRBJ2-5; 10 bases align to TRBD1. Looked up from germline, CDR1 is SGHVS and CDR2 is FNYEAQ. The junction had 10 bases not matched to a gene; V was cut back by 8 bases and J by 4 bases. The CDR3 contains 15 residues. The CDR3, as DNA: TGTGCCAGCGGGACAGGGGAGTCGGCAGGAGAGACCCAGTACTTC. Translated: CASGTGESAGETQYF.

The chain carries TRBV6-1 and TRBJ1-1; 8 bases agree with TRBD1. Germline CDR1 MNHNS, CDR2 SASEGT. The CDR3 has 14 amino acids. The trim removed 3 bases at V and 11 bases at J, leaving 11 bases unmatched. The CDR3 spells CASSELDRGLGAFF. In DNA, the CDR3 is TGTGCCAGCAGTGAGCTAGACAGGGGCCTGGGTGCTTTCTTT.

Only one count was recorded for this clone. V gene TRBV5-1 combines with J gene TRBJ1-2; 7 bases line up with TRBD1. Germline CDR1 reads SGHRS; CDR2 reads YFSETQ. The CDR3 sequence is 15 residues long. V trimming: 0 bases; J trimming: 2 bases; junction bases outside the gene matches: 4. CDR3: CASSLGQGENYGYTF. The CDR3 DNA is TGCGCCAGCAGCTTGGGCCAGGGGGAAAACTATGGCTACACCTTC.

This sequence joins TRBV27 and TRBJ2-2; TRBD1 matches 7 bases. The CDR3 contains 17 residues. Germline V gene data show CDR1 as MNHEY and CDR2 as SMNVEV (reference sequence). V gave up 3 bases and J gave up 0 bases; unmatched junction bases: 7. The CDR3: CASSFGQGVTNTGELFF. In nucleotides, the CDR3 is TGTGCCAGCAGTTTCGGCCAGGGGGTGACGAACACCGGGGAGCTGTTTTTT.

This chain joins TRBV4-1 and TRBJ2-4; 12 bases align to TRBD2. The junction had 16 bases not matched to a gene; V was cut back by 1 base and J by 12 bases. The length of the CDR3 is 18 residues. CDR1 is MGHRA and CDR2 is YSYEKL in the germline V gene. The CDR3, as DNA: TGCGCCAGCAGCCAAGTAGTACTAGCGGGAGGCGGTGAGGGCAGTCAGTACTTC. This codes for CASSQVVLAGGGEGSQYF.

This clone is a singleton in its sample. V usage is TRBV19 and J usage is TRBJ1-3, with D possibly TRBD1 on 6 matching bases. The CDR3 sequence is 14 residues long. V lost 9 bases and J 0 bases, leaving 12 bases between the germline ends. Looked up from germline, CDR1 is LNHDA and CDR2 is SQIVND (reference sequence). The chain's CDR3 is CASGQPSSGNTIYF. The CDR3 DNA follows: TGTGCCAGCGGACAGCCGAGCTCTGGAAACACCATATATTTT.

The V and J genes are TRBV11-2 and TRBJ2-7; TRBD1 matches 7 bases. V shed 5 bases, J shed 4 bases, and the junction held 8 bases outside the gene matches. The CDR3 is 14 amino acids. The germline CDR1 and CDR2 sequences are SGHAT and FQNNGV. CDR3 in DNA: TGTGCCAGCAGCCCAACAGTCAGGGGGTACGAGCAGTACTTC. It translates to CASSPTVRGYEQYF.

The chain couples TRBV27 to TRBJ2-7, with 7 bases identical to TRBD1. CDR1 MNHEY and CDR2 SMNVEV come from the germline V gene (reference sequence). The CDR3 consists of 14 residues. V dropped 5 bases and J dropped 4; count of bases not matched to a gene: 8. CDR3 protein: CASSHRDRWYEQYF. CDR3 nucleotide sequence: TGTGCCAGCAGTCACCGGGACAGATGGTACGAGCAGTACTTC.